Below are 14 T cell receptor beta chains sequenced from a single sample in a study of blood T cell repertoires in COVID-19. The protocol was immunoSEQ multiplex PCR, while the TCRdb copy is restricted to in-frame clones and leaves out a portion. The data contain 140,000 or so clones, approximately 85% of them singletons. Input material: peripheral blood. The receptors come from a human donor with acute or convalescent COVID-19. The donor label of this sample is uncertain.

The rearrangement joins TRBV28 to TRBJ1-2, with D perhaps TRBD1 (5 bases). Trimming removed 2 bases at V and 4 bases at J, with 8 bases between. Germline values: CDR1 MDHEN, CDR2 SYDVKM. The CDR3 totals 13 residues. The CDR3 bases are TGTGCCAGCAGTTTAACACAGGCCTATGGCTACACCTTC. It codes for CASSLTQAYGYTF.

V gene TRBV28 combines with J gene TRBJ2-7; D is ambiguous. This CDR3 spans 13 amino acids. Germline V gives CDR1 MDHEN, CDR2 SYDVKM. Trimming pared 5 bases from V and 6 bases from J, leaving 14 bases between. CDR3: CASSTLGSPEQYV. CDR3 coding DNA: TGTGCCAGCAGTACCCTAGGATCCCCCGAGCAGTACGTC.

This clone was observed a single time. In DNA, the CDR3 is TGTGCCAGCAGCTTTGTAGTTAATGAGCAGTTCTTC. This gives the protein CASSFVVNEQFF. The chain has TRBV7-2 and TRBJ2-1; D is unclear. From germline, CDR1 is SGHTA and CDR2 FQGNSA. The ends were cut back, 3 bases at V and 7 bases at J, with 7 bases in the middle. The CDR3 length is 12 residues. Based on the CDR3 plus reference TRBV7-2 and TRBJ2-1, the full variable domain is GAGVSQSPSNKVTEKGKDVELRCDPISGHTALYWYRQSLGQGLEFLIYFQGNSAPDKSGLPSDRFSAERTGGSVSTLTIQRTQQEDSAVYLCASSFVVNEQFFGPGTRLTVL.

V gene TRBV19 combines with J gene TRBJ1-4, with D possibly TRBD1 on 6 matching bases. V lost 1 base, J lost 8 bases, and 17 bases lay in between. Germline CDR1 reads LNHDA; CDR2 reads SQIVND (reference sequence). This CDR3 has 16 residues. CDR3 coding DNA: TGTGCCAGTAGTATAGGGAGCACAGGGCTCAGGGAAAAACTGTTTTTT. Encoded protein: CASSIGSTGLREKLFF.

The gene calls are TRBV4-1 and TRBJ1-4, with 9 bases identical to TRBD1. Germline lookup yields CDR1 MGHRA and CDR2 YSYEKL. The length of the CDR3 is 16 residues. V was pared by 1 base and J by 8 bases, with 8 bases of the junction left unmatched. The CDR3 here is CASSQALGQGEEKLFF. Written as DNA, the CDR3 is TGCGCCAGCAGCCAAGCTCTGGGACAGGGCGAGGAAAAACTGTTTTTT.

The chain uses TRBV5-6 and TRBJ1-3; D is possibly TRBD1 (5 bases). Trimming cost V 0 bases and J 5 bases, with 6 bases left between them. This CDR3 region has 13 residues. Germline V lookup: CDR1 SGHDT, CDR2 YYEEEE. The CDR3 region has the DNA TGTGCCAGCAGCTTGGGACAGAGAAACACCATATATTTT. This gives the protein CASSLGQRNTIYF.

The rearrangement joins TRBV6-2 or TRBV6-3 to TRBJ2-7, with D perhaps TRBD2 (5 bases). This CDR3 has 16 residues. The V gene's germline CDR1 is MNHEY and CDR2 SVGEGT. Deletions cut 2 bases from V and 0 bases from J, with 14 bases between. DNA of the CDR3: TGTGCCAGCAGTTACATGGGAGTCCTGAACTCCTACGAGCAGTACTTC. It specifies CASSYMGVLNSYEQYF.

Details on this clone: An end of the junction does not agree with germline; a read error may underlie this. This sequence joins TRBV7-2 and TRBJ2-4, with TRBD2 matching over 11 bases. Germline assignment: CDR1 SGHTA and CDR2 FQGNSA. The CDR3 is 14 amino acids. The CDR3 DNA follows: TGTGCCAGCAGCTTTGAGACTAGCGGGAACCTCGGGGACTTC. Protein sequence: CASSFETSGNLGDF.

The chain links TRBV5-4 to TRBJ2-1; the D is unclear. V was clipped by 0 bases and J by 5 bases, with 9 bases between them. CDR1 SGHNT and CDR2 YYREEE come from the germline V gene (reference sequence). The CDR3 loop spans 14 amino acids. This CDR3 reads CASSLGGDDNEQFF. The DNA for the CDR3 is TGTGCCAGCAGCTTGGGCGGAGATGACAATGAGCAGTTCTTC.

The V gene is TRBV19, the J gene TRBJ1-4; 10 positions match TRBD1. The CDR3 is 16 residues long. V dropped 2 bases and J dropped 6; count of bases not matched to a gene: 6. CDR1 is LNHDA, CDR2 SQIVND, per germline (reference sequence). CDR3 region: CASSIIQDRGYEKLFF. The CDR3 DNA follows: TGTGCCAGTAGTATAATTCAGGACAGGGGGTATGAAAAACTGTTTTTT.

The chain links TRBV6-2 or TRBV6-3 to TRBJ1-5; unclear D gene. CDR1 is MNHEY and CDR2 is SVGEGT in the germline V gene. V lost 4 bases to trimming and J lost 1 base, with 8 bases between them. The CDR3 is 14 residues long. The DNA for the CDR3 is TGTGCCAGCAGTTTGGTAGAGAGCAATCAGCCCCAGCATTTT. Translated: CASSLVESNQPQHF.

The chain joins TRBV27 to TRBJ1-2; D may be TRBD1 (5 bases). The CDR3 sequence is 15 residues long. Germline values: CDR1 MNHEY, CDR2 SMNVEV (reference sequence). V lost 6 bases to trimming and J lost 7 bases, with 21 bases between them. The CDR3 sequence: CASRLEGALSAGYTF. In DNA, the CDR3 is TGTGCCAGCAGGTTGGAAGGGGCTCTATCCGCTGGCTACACCTTC.

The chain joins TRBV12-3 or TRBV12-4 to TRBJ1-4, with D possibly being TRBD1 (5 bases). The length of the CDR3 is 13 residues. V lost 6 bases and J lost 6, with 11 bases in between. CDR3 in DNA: TGTGCCAGCAGCCAGGGTAGAGATGAAAAACTGTTTTTT. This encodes CASSQGRDEKLFF.

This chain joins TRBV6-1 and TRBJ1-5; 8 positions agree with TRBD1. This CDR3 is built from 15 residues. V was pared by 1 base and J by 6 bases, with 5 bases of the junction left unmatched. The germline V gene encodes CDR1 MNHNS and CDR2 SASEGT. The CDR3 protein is CASSEVARGRQPQHF. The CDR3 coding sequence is TGTGCCAGCAGTGAAGTCGCCAGGGGGCGTCAGCCCCAGCATTTT.